What follows are 24 T cell receptor beta chains derived from one specimen sequenced in a study of blood T cell repertoires in COVID-19. Profiling relied on immunoSEQ multiplex PCR, and the TCRdb table lists in-frame clones only, not all of them. The sample lists around 99,000 clones, around 89% occurring once. The sample comprised peripheral blood. Every receptor here comes from a man aged 50-60 years with active or convalescent COVID-19.

J is TRBJ2-1 and V is TRBV7-9; 8 nucleotides line up with TRBD2. Germline CDR1 reads SEHNR; CDR2 reads FQNEAQ (reference sequence). CDR3 length equals 15 residues. J was trimmed by 0 bases and V by 7 bases; bases with no gene match: 5. The CDR3 spells CASKQREHSYNEQFF. The DNA of the CDR3 is TGTGCCAGCAAGCAGCGGGAGCACTCCTACAATGAGCAGTTCTTC.

The V call is TRBV11-2, the J call TRBJ2-3; 10 bases fit TRBD1. The germline V gene encodes CDR1 SGHAT and CDR2 FQNNGV. The J segment lost 1 base and the V segment lost 6 bases, leaving 13 bases of the junction unmatched. CDR3 size: 18 residues. The chain's CDR3 is CASRLRQGASPGTDTQYF. The CDR3 DNA sequence: TGTGCCAGCAGATTACGACAGGGGGCAAGCCCGGGCACAGATACGCAGTATTTT.

This clone was seen just once. This chain's CDR3 is CASSQQGYEKLFF. Written as DNA, the CDR3 is TGTGCCAGCAGCCAACAGGGATACGAAAAACTGTTTTTT. The chain employs TRBV14 and TRBJ1-4, with D tentatively TRBD1 (5 bases). The V gene lost 2 bases and the J gene lost 8 bases, with 9 bases spanning the gap. Germline lookup yields CDR1 SGHDN and CDR2 FVKESK. This CDR3 contains 13 residues.

This chain joins TRBV7-2 and TRBJ2-3; D unclear. Germline CDR1 reads SGHTA; CDR2 reads FQGNSA. Between the trimmed V and J ends, which lost 5 bases and 0 bases, there was a span of 3 bases. CDR3 length equals 12 residues. For the CDR3, the DNA is TGTGCCAGCAGCCTGAGCACAGATACGCAGTATTTT. Amino acid sequence: CASSLSTDTQYF.

This chain uses TRBV5-1 with TRBJ1-4; 9 nucleotides match TRBD1. This CDR3 spans 15 amino acids. Germline loops: CDR1 SGHRS, CDR2 YFSETQ. The trim removed 0 bases at V and 8 bases at J, leaving 5 bases unmatched. This chain's CDR3 is CASSLVGQGGEKLFF. The DNA of the CDR3 is TGCGCCAGCAGCTTGGTGGGACAGGGAGGAGAAAAACTGTTTTTT.

V usage is TRBV18 and J usage is TRBJ2-3, with D maybe TRBD1 (6 bases). This CDR3 region has 17 residues. The germline V gene encodes CDR1 KGHSH and CDR2 LQKENI. V was cut by 0 bases and J by 0 bases, with 13 bases left in between. CDR3: CASSPPGHGLSTDTQYF. DNA of the CDR3: TGTGCCAGCTCACCACCGGGACACGGACTTAGCACAGATACGCAGTATTTT. The full variable domain, rest sourced from reference TRBV18 and TRBJ2-3, is NAGVMQNPRHLVRRRGQEARLRCSPMKGHSHVYWYRQLPEEGLKFMVYLQKENIIDESGMPKERFSAEFPKEGPSILRIQQVVRGDSAAYFCASSPPGHGLSTDTQYFGPGTRLTVL.

This clone was counted a few times. In DNA, the CDR3 is TGTGCCTGGAGTCGACAGTCCAATCAGCCCCAGCATTTT. Protein: CAWSRQSNQPQHF. This sequence joins TRBV30 and TRBJ1-5; D possibly corresponds to TRBD1 (5 bases). V was clipped by 2 bases and J by 3 bases, with 8 bases between them. CDR3 length equals 13 residues. From germline, CDR1 is GTSNPN and CDR2 SVGIG (reference sequence).

The chain links TRBV10-1 to TRBJ1-4; no clear D gene. The V gene lost 2 bases and the J gene lost 2 bases, with 6 bases spanning the gap. Germline V CDR1 and CDR2: WNHNN, SYGVQD (reference sequence). The CDR3 runs 14 residues. CDR3 sequence (DNA): TGCGCCAGCAGTGAGAAGAGGACTAATGAAAAACTGTTTTTT. This encodes CASSEKRTNEKLFF.

The chain links TRBV18 to TRBJ2-7; 7 positions agree with TRBD1. V shed 0 bases, J shed 5 bases, and the junction held 13 bases outside the gene matches. Germline V gives CDR1 KGHSH, CDR2 LQKENI. CDR3 length: 17 residues. The CDR3 DNA reads as TGTGCCAGCTCACCACCACTGGGAGACAGGGATTTCCACGAGCAGTACTTC. Encoded protein: CASSPPLGDRDFHEQYF.

The chain has TRBV10-1 and TRBJ2-7; 10 bases map to TRBD2. The V gene's germline CDR1 is WNHNN and CDR2 SYGVQD (reference sequence). This CDR3 has 14 amino acids. With V trimmed by 2 bases and J by 3 bases, 1 base remained unmatched. The DNA for the CDR3 is TGCGCCAGCAGTGAGAGCGGGAGGGACTACGAGCAGTACTTC. It encodes CASSESGRDYEQYF.

This rearrangement joins TRBV18 to TRBJ1-5; the match to TRBD1 covers 8 bases. The CDR3 loop spans 15 amino acids. Unmatched junction bases numbered 6, after V lost 2 bases and J lost 6 bases. The germline V gene has CDR1 KGHSH and CDR2 LQKENI. CDR3 coding DNA: TGTGCCAGCTCACCAGGACAGGGTCTCGGTCAGCCCCAGCATTTT. Amino acids: CASSPGQGLGQPQHF.

This chain connects TRBV6-5 to TRBJ2-7; 8 bases are a match to TRBD1. Germline values: CDR1 MNHEY, CDR2 SVGAGI. The CDR3 is made up of 15 amino acids. After removal of 6 bases from V and 2 bases from J, the junction contained 9 bases not matched to a gene. This CDR3 is CASRSGTGGAYEQYF. The CDR3 DNA reads TGTGCCAGCAGGTCCGGGACAGGTGGGGCCTACGAGCAGTACTTC.

This clone came up once. This chain connects TRBV19 to TRBJ2-2, with a tentative D call TRBD1 (6 bases). V shed 2 bases and J shed 6 bases, with 10 bases lying between them. The CDR3 totals 14 residues. Germline V gene sequence: CDR1 LNHDA, CDR2 SQIVND (reference sequence). The CDR3 sequence is CASSIRKGAGELFF. In nucleotides, the CDR3 is TGTGCCAGTAGTATACGGAAGGGGGCCGGGGAGCTGTTTTTT.

The chain uses TRBV7-2 and TRBJ2-7; no clear D. V was clipped by 3 bases and J by 4 bases, with 13 bases between them. Germline V lookup: CDR1 SGHTA, CDR2 FQGNSA. The CDR3 runs to 14 residues. In nucleotides, the CDR3 is TGTGCCAGCAGCTTGTTTAGCCCACCTTACGAGCAGTACTTC. Translation gives CASSLFSPPYEQYF. Supplemented by reference TRBV7-2 and TRBJ2-7, the full variable domain reads GAGVSQSPSNKVTEKGKDVELRCDPISGHTALYWYRQSLGQGLEFLIYFQGNSAPDKSGLPSDRFSAERTGGSVSTLTIQRTQQEDSAVYLCASSLFSPPYEQYFGPGTRLTVT.

J is TRBJ2-3 and V is TRBV3-1 (or the pseudogene TRBV3-2), with D possibly being TRBD1 (5 bases). The CDR3 has 15 amino acids. From germline, CDR1 is LGHDT and CDR2 YNNKEL (reference sequence). Trimming pared 0 bases from V and 3 bases from J, leaving 10 bases between. CDR3 region: CASSQDDQGTDTQYF. The CDR3, as DNA: TGTGCCAGCAGCCAAGATGATCAGGGAACAGATACGCAGTATTTT.

This chain uses TRBV5-1 with TRBJ1-1; D is ambiguous. The CDR3 has 13 amino acids. Germline loops: CDR1 SGHRS, CDR2 YFSETQ. Trimming shortened V by 4 bases and J by 7 bases, and 14 bases separated the two germline ends. CDR3 protein: CASSLDGVGEAFF. Here the CDR3 DNA reads TGCGCCAGCAGCCTCGATGGAGTGGGTGAAGCTTTCTTT. Based on the CDR3 plus reference TRBV5-1 and TRBJ1-1, the full variable domain is KAGVTQTPRYLIKTRGQQVTLSCSPISGHRSVSWYQQTPGQGLQFLFEYFSETQRNKGNFPGRFSGRQFSNSRSEMNVSTLELGDSALYLCASSLDGVGEAFFGQGTRLTVV.

The rearrangement joins TRBV10-2 to TRBJ1-2, with D possibly being TRBD1 (5 bases). Germline V gives CDR1 WSHSY, CDR2 SAAADI. The CDR3 covers 14 residues. Trimming removed 3 bases at V and 4 bases at J, with 12 bases between. As DNA, the CDR3 is TGCGCCAGCAGTGATGGGGCAGCGATCTATGGCTACACCTTC. This sequence encodes CASSDGAAIYGYTF.

The V gene is TRBV7-2, the J gene TRBJ2-7, with D possibly TRBD1 on 5 matching bases. V was shortened by 5 bases and J by 1 base, with 15 bases between the two germline ends. Per the germline V gene, CDR1 is SGHTA and CDR2 is FQGNSA. This CDR3 is built from 15 residues. CDR3 DNA: TGTGCCAGCAGCCTGAGAGCAGGGCCTTCCTACGAGCAGTACTTC. Residues: CASSLRAGPSYEQYF.

The gene calls are TRBV11-2 and TRBJ2-1, with 7 bases identical to TRBD2. CDR1 SGHAT and CDR2 FQNNGV come from the germline V gene. Trimming took 4 bases from V and 9 from J; bases not matched to a gene: 6. The CDR3 loop spans 13 amino acids. The CDR3 sequence: CASSSGLDAEQFF. CDR3 DNA sequence: TGTGCCAGCAGCTCCGGACTAGATGCTGAGCAGTTCTTC.

The chain employs TRBV15 and TRBJ1-1, with D hard to call. The CDR3 is 14 residues long. Trimming took 5 bases from V and 5 from J, leaving 15 bases between them. The germline CDR1 and CDR2 sequences are LNHNV and YYDKDF (reference sequence). CDR3 protein: CATSPRWSGTEAFF. CDR3 coding DNA: TGTGCCACCAGCCCCCGCTGGTCGGGTACTGAAGCTTTCTTT. The full variable domain, its missing parts supplied by reference TRBV15 and TRBJ1-1, is DAMVIQNPRYQVTQFGKPVTLSCSQTLNHNVMYWYQQKSSQAPKLLFHYYDKDFNNEADTPDNFQSRRPNTSFCFLDIRSPGLGDTAMYLCATSPRWSGTEAFFGQGTRLTVV.

The J gene is TRBJ2-3, the V gene TRBV2, with 9 bases matching TRBD2. Losses at the gene ends were 4 bases for V and 2 bases for J; bases not matched to a gene: 4. The CDR3 loop spans 15 amino acids. CDR1 and CDR2 (germline): SNHLY, FYNNEI. CDR3 DNA sequence: TGTGCCAGCAGTGTAGCGGGAGACAACACAGATACGCAGTATTTT. Translated, it gives CASSVAGDNTDTQYF.

This chain joins TRBV7-2 and TRBJ2-7; TRBD2 aligns across 9 bases. V lost 3 bases, J lost 3 bases, and 3 bases stayed unmatched. The CDR3 covers 14 residues. Germline-derived CDR1 and CDR2 are SGHTA and FQGNSA. CDR3 protein: CASSFSSGDYEQYF. DNA of the CDR3: TGTGCCAGCAGCTTTTCTAGCGGGGACTACGAGCAGTACTTC.

This chain joins TRBV11-3 and TRBJ2-2; 7 bases map to TRBD2. J gave up 0 bases and V 3 bases, and 4 bases lay outside the gene matches. In germline, CDR1 is SGHNT, CDR2 YENEEA. The CDR3 contains 16 residues. The DNA for the CDR3 is TGTGCCAGCAGCTTGGGAGGGAGGGCGAACACCGGGGAGCTGTTTTTT. It specifies CASSLGGRANTGELFF.

The chain has TRBV10-1 and TRBJ2-1, with 8 bases that match TRBD1. Germline V CDR1 and CDR2: WNHNN, SYGVQD (reference sequence). The CDR3 is 20 residues long. Trimming took 2 bases from V and 3 from J; bases not matched to a gene: 18. CDR3 sequence reads: CASSEGRGQGANALYNEQFF. CDR3 DNA sequence: TGCGCCAGCAGTGAGGGACGAGGACAGGGAGCTAATGCACTCTACAATGAGCAGTTCTTC.